The present TCR beta chain was sequenced within a study of T cell responses to AZD1222 COVID-19 vaccine (dated by TCRdb to about 2021). Background for the entire study: TCR sequencing was performed for 230 to 250 trial participants, of whom about 200 were given two doses of AZD1222 and around 25 were given two doses of MenACWY control vaccine. Enrollment into the trials was organized by age into subgroups of 18-55, 56-69 and 70-plus years, and those subgroups contained roughly 140, 27 and 60 TCR-sequenced participants, respectively. Results and caveats for the whole study, not just this receptor: A significant rise in spike-specific TCR breadth and depth was observed after two AZD1222 doses relative to day 0 and relative to MenACWY recipients. Most participants were white British and females outnumbered males, and the authors suggested that clonal diversity may have been underestimated. Only a handful of AZD1222 recipients were SARS-CoV-2 seropositive at baseline, limiting conclusions about previously exposed vaccinees. The vaccine-associated CD4 TCRs covered the entire spike protein, and the dominant responses fell in regions 160-218 and 743-854. In the small 56-69-year group, the increase in depth fell short of significance, most likely because of low power. Nearly half of unique spike-specific TCRs reportedly recognized epitopes outside regions mutated in the B.1.351 and B.1.1.7 variants. Because no day 14 peak-response samples were available, repertoires were characterized only after the peak T cell response.

As concerns this clone: No cognate antigen has been identified for it. Per-nucleotide qualities are absent, and no much larger clonotype sits a single base away.

The sample's time point label is to be understood as: about 28 days (+/-7) after the second vaccine dose. Sample treatment or condition, as interpreted from the label and publication: meningococcal conjugate vaccine given as trial control. The vaccinee samples were drawn from two UK trials, COV001 and COV002, one of which was a single-blind randomized controlled phase 2/3 trial testing AZD1222 (ChAdOx1 nCoV-19) in healthy adults. Trial participant PBMC samples were collected at day 0 and day 28 after the second dose for TCRbeta chain sequencing. From the cysteine up to the phenylalanine, the CDR3 has a length of 16 residues. Just CDR3 DNA is preserved here, 48 bases in frame from base 1. V is trimmed back by 2 bases and J by 1 base, and the junction contains 6 bases that no gene match accounts for. Via the germline V gene, CDR1 is SGHRS and CDR2 YFSETQ. The CDR3 regions of human TCRbeta chains were analyzed by immunosequencing. Turning to the authors' computational methods: Repertoire TCRs were checked for matches against a reference library of SARS-CoV-2-specific TCRs that had been generated using the MIRA antigen-specificity platform. Breadth meant the fraction of unique TCRs that were SARS-CoV-2-associated, whereas depth meant the fraction of total T cells that were SARS-CoV-2-associated. Using the MIRA data, each spike-specific TCR was assigned both to the spike region to which the TCR was reactive and to a CD4 or CD8 class. Log10-transformed breadth and depth values were compared by one-way ANOVA with Sidak's multiple comparisons tests. Imported from immuneACCESS, the table was reduced by TCRdb to in-frame sequences with V and J called. These copies leave out some clones; in studies compared against another copy, an unresolved V gene accounts for under half, and the cause of the remainder is not known. The D gene and trimming were derived from the DNA, and the V and J assignments and clone size from that table. The sample table records more than 95,000 clones; around nine tenths of these occur just once. Clones ranked in the top ten supply over 3% of the sample.

Sequences were derived from peripheral blood, sampled 28 days after the second dose of the MenACWY control vaccine. This clonotype was sampled from an adult who received the MenACWY meningococcal vaccine as a control. The sequence joins TRBV5-1 to TRBJ1-2, with TRBD1 matching 9 junction bases. The bases are TGCGCCAGCAGCTTTGGACAGGGGCTCCTTAACTATGGCTACACCTTC. It is translated as CASSFGQGLLNYGYTF.